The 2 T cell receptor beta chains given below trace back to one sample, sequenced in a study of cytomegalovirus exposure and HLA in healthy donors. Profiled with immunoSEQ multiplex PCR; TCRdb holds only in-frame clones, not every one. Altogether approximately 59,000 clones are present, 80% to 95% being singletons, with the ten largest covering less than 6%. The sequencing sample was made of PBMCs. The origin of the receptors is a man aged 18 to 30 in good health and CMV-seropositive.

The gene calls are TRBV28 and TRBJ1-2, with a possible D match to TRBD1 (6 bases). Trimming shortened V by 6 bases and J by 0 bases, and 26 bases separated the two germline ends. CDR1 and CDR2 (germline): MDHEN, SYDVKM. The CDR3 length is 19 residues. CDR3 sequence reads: CASSPTRGGSLRANYGYTF. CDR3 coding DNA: TGTGCCAGCAGCCCAACCCGAGGGGGTAGCTTAAGAGCTAACTATGGCTACACCTTC.

The CDR3 loop is CASSYQGGTEAFF. In DNA form, the CDR3 reads TGTGCCAGCAGCTATCAGGGGGGTACTGAAGCTTTCTTT. The chain employs TRBV5-6 and TRBJ1-1, with 7 bases that match TRBD1. Looked up from germline, CDR1 is SGHDT and CDR2 is YYEEEE. V dropped 3 bases and J dropped 5; count of bases not matched to a gene: 4. This CDR3 is 13 amino acids long.